A selection of T cell receptor beta chains follows, all from one sample in a study of cytomegalovirus exposure and HLA in healthy donors. TCRdb's copy holds only in-frame clones and misses some; the assay was immunoSEQ multiplex PCR. This sample has under 150,000 clones; around 81% occur once, and the top ten carry under 7.5%. What was sequenced was PBMCs. Receptors originate from a man aged 40-49 years in good health and CMV-seropositive. CDR3s include the opening cysteine and the closing phenylalanine or tryptophan.

V: TRBV5-1; length: 16; J: TRBJ1-3; CDR3: CASSLGPQGSGNTIYF
V: TRBV9; length: 15; J: TRBJ1-4; CDR3: CASSVDSSTNEKLFF
V: TRBV6-1; length: 14; J: NA; CDR3: CASRTGTLRYEQYF
V: TRBV29-1; length: 13; J: TRBJ2-7; CDR3: CSGSTGVDYEQYF
V: TRBV11-1; length: 14; J: TRBJ2-3; CDR3: CASSPGGSTDTQYF
V: TRBV4-3; length: 13; J: TRBJ2-5; CDR3: CASSRGQQETQYF
V: TRBV14; length: 19; J: TRBJ1-2; CDR3: CASSLLSGSPGQANYGYTF
V: TRBV6-5; length: 15; J: TRBJ2-1; CDR3: CASSYQTSWSNEQFF
V: TRBV19; length: 13; J: TRBJ2-3; CDR3: CASSISGTDTQYF
V: TRBV15; length: 18; J: TRBJ1-1; CDR3: CATSRDLFGDGMNTEAFF
V: TRBV4-2; length: 17; J: TRBJ1-3; CDR3: CASSQERTGDSGNTIYF
V: TRBV7-7; length: 15; J: NA; CDR3: CASSFREGTSYEQYF
V: TRBV7-9; length: 13; J: TRBJ2-5; CDR3: CASSSSGLETQYF
V: TRBV5-1; length: 15; J: TRBJ2-7; CDR3: CASSLGTSPSYEQYF
V: TRBV11-3; length: 14; J: TRBJ1-1; CDR3: CASSLGQGYTEAFF
V: TRBV7-9; length: 15; J: TRBJ2-2; CDR3: CASSLGRGRGGELFF
V: TRBV7-8; length: 15; J: TRBJ1-5; CDR3: CASSKYRARNQPQHF
V: TRBV6-5; length: 13; J: TRBJ2-2; CDR3: CASSLTATGELFF
V: TRBV7-6; length: 14; J: TRBJ2-7; CDR3: CASSLGRGPYEQYF
V: TRBV5-1; length: 14; J: TRBJ1-1; CDR3: CASSFEAVNTEAFF
V: TRBV29-1; length: 11; J: TRBJ1-2; CDR3: CSVTGDNGYTF
V: TRBV5-1; length: 15; J: TRBJ2-1; CDR3: CASSLLAGGLNEQFF
V: TRBV4-3; length: 18; J: TRBJ2-2; CDR3: CASSQEGLAGGPAGELFF